A single sample is the source of the 26 T cell receptor beta chains below, sequenced in a study of shared clonotypes between healthy human individuals (dated by TCRdb to about 2020). Receptors were amplified or captured by the immunoSEQ multiplex PCR assay. TCRdb obtained this table from immuneACCESS and retained in-frame rearrangements with V and J assigned. These tables miss some clones; where compared with another copy, unresolved V genes account for less than half of the shortfall, and the remainder is unexplained. This sample is represented by 1,400,000 or so clones; 97% to 99% of them were singletons. The top ten constitute roughly 0.35% of the sample. The sequencing sample was made of naive CD4+ T cells sorted from blood. Sample cell subset or site, as interpreted from the label and publication: CD45RA+ positively selected. The source of these receptors is a man aged 25-45 years in good health.

This sequence joins TRBV14 and TRBJ2-7, with unresolved D. The CDR3 runs to 11 residues. The germline V and J ends were trimmed by 2 bases and 6 bases, with 5 bases remaining between them. Germline CDR1 SGHDN, CDR2 FVKESK. CDR3 nucleotide sequence: TGTGCCAGCAGCCAATTAATCGAGCAGTACTTC. Translation gives CASSQLIEQYF.

This CDR3 reads CAISESGAVHQPQHF. CDR3 bases: TGTGCCATCAGTGAGTCGGGAGCGGTTCATCAGCCCCAGCATTTT. The chain employs TRBV10-3 and TRBJ1-5; no clear D. The ends were cut back, 0 bases at V and 5 bases at J, with 11 bases in the middle. Germline V lookup: CDR1 ENHRY, CDR2 SYGVKD. CDR3 length equals 15 residues.

The chain has TRBV30 and TRBJ1-1; D not resolved. In germline, CDR1 is GTSNPN, CDR2 SVGIG (reference sequence). CDR3 length: 13 amino acids. Trimming took off 0 bases at V and 1 base at J, with 6 bases between the two ends. CDR3 sequence reads: CAWSVKANTEAFF. CDR3 nucleotides: TGTGCCTGGAGTGTGAAAGCGAACACTGAAGCTTTCTTT.

This clone was counted once. The chain has TRBV4-2 and TRBJ2-7, with 9 bases identical to TRBD1. The CDR3 spans 15 residues. Germline V gives CDR1 LGHNA, CDR2 YNFKEQ. V lost 4 bases and J lost 7; bases outside the gene matches: 11. The CDR3 loop is CASSPGVGTGQEQYF. The DNA for the CDR3 is TGTGCCAGCAGCCCCGGGGTAGGGACAGGGCAAGAGCAGTACTTC.

The V call is TRBV28, the J call TRBJ2-5, with 14 bases matching TRBD2. Germline V gene lookup returns CDR1 MDHEN and CDR2 SYDVKM. The CDR3 is 15 amino acids. The trim removed 5 bases at V and 6 bases at J, leaving 5 bases unmatched. The CDR3 region is CASSLGLAGEKTQYF. The CDR3 bases are TGTGCCAGCAGTCTGGGACTAGCGGGAGAAAAGACCCAGTACTTC.

The V call is TRBV5-1, the J call TRBJ1-2; D call uncertain. With 0 bases removed from V and 4 bases from J, the gap between germline ends came to 7 bases. The CDR3 consists of 13 residues. From germline, CDR1 is SGHRS and CDR2 YFSETQ. This chain's CDR3 is CASSLVKGYGYTF. CDR3 sequence (DNA): TGCGCCAGCAGCTTGGTAAAGGGCTATGGCTACACCTTC.

V usage is TRBV10-1 and J usage is TRBJ1-4, with 8 bases identical to TRBD1. This CDR3 is built from 14 residues. In germline, CDR1 is WNHNN, CDR2 SYGVQD (reference sequence). Trimming at V came to 5 bases and at J to 6 bases, leaving 5 bases not matched to a gene. The CDR3 nucleotides read TGCGCCAGCAGTTTCCAGGGGGCGGATGAAAAACTGTTTTTT. Protein: CASSFQGADEKLFF.

V is TRBV5-1 and J is TRBJ2-5, with 10 bases matching TRBD2. J was trimmed by 1 base and V by 8 bases; bases with no gene match: 2. The CDR3 has 13 residues. Germline CDR1 SGHRS, CDR2 YFSETQ. This CDR3 reads CASSGRTQETQYF. The CDR3 region has the DNA TGCGCCAGTAGCGGGAGGACCCAAGAGACCCAGTACTTC. Filled out from reference TRBV5-1 and TRBJ2-5, the complete variable domain reads KAGVTQTPRYLIKTRGQQVTLSCSPISGHRSVSWYQQTPGQGLQFLFEYFSETQRNKGNFPGRFSGRQFSNSRSEMNVSTLELGDSALYLCASSGRTQETQYFGPGTRLLVL.

The genes are TRBV5-1 and TRBJ2-1; possibly TRBD1 for D (7 bases). CDR1 is SGHRS and CDR2 is YFSETQ in the germline V gene. The germline V and J ends were trimmed by 4 bases and 7 bases, with 18 bases remaining between them. This CDR3 contains 15 residues. As DNA, the CDR3 is TGCGCCAGCAGCCCTCGGACAGGAGGGGTAAATGAGCAGTTCTTC. This gives the protein CASSPRTGGVNEQFF.

V is TRBV28 and J is TRBJ1-2, with unresolved D. The ends were cut back, 8 bases at V and 4 bases at J, with 14 bases in the middle. Germline V gene sequence: CDR1 MDHEN, CDR2 SYDVKM. This CDR3 region has 13 residues. The CDR3 DNA reads as TGTGCCAGCCAGTCAGGTTTAACCTATGGCTACACCTTC. Translating gives CASQSGLTYGYTF.

V usage is TRBV5-4 and J usage is TRBJ1-1; D is undetermined. The CDR3 is made up of 14 amino acids. V lost 0 bases and J 1 base, leaving 7 bases between the germline ends. Germline CDR1 is SGHNT and CDR2 is YYREEE (reference sequence). This CDR3 is CASSLVGENTEAFF. The CDR3 DNA reads as TGTGCCAGCAGCTTGGTAGGAGAGAACACTGAAGCTTTCTTT.

This clone has a single count. The CDR3 DNA follows: TGTGCCAGCAAACCTAGCGGGTTGACAGATACGCAGTATTTT. It codes for CASKPSGLTDTQYF. V usage is TRBV2 and J usage is TRBJ2-3, with TRBD2 matching over 8 bases. The germline gives CDR1 SNHLY, CDR2 FYNNEI. The ends lost 7 bases at V and 3 bases at J; junction bases unmatched: 6. The CDR3 spans 14 residues.

This rearrangement joins TRBV29-1 to TRBJ2-7; the match to TRBD1 covers 8 bases. The V segment lost 6 bases and the J segment 0 bases; nucleotides outside the gene matches: 10. The CDR3 is 15 amino acids. Germline lookup yields CDR1 SQVTM and CDR2 ANQGSEA. This chain's CDR3 is CSVTPWDRSSYEQYF. As DNA, the CDR3 is TGCAGCGTAACTCCTTGGGACAGGAGCTCCTACGAGCAGTACTTC.

The V and J genes are TRBV7-2 and TRBJ2-1; 9 nucleotides line up with TRBD1. V shed 5 bases and J 8 bases; nucleotides not matched to a gene: 10. Germline V gene lookup returns CDR1 SGHTA and CDR2 FQGNSA. The CDR3 is 15 amino acids. The CDR3 is CASSPNTGQGHEQFF. The DNA for the CDR3 is TGTGCCAGCAGCCCTAATACGGGACAGGGACATGAGCAGTTCTTC.

The chain uses TRBV9 and TRBJ2-7; no clear D. The CDR3 runs 14 residues. The V end was cut by 0 bases, the J end by 3 bases, with 10 bases between. The germline V gene has CDR1 SGDLS and CDR2 YYNGEE. CDR3 sequence (DNA): TGTGCCAGCAGCGTAGGTGTCAGATTCTACGAGCAGTACTTC. As protein: CASSVGVRFYEQYF.

Note on this clone: This specimen includes other DNA sequences encoding the same CDR3. This rearrangement joins TRBV7-2 to TRBJ2-5; D remains ambiguous. The V and J ends lost 6 bases and 2 bases respectively, with 4 bases between them. The CDR3 sequence is 11 residues long. Germline V CDR1 and CDR2: SGHTA, FQGNSA. CDR3 loop: CASRQQETQYF. CDR3 DNA sequence: TGTGCCAGCAGACAACAAGAGACCCAGTACTTC.

V usage is TRBV11-2 and J usage is TRBJ2-5, with a weak D call TRBD2 (5 bases). V was pared by 5 bases and J by 5 bases, with 15 bases between. The V gene's germline CDR1 is SGHAT and CDR2 FQNNGV. This CDR3 contains 14 residues. DNA of the CDR3: TGTGCCAGCAGCCCCGGGATTAGACCGGAGACCCAGTACTTC. Its protein product is CASSPGIRPETQYF. Variable domain in full (rest from reference TRBV11-2 and TRBJ2-5): EAGVAQSPRYKIIEKRQSVAFWCNPISGHATLYWYQQILGQGPKLLIQFQNNGVVDDSQLPKDRFSAERLKGVDSTLKIQPAKLEDSAVYLCASSPGIRPETQYFGPGTRLLVL.

The chain links TRBV27 to TRBJ1-5, with D tentatively TRBD1 (6 bases). Germline V gene sequence: CDR1 MNHEY, CDR2 SMNVEV (reference sequence). The CDR3 is 14 amino acids. Between the trimmed V and J ends, which lost 5 bases and 6 bases, there was a span of 14 bases. The CDR3 nucleotides are TGTGCCAGCAGTCCCGGGACACACAGTCAGCCCCAGCATTTT. Amino acid sequence: CASSPGTHSQPQHF.

The rearrangement links TRBV6-5 to TRBJ1-2; no definite D call. CDR3 length: 16 amino acids. Germline V gene lookup returns CDR1 MNHEY and CDR2 SVGAGI. V shed 0 bases and J shed 4 bases, with 15 bases lying between them. This chain's CDR3 is CASSYSPGLGGYGYTF. The CDR3 nucleotides are TGTGCCAGCAGTTACTCGCCAGGCCTGGGCGGCTATGGCTACACCTTC.

The chain couples TRBV5-1 to TRBJ2-4; 9 nucleotides align to TRBD2. Germline CDR1 reads SGHRS; CDR2 reads YFSETQ. CDR3 size: 15 residues. V was pared by 0 bases and J by 7 bases, with 5 bases of the junction left unmatched. CDR3 sequence reads: CASSLGLAVVNIQYF. For the CDR3, the DNA is TGCGCCAGCAGCTTGGGACTAGCGGTCGTGAACATTCAGTACTTC. The entire variable domain, with the rest obtained from reference TRBV5-1 and TRBJ2-4, is as follows: KAGVTQTPRYLIKTRGQQVTLSCSPISGHRSVSWYQQTPGQGLQFLFEYFSETQRNKGNFPGRFSGRQFSNSRSEMNVSTLELGDSALYLCASSLGLAVVNIQYFGAGTRLSVL.

The CDR3 DNA follows: TGTGCCAGCAGCCCTTTCGGCGGGAGGGCCCTGTTCTTC. Translated, it gives CASSPFGGRALFF. The V and J genes are TRBV6-5 and TRBJ2-1; 9 bases match TRBD2. V was pared by 6 bases and J by 15 bases, with 12 bases of the junction left unmatched. Per the germline V gene, CDR1 is MNHEY and CDR2 is SVGAGI. The CDR3 sequence is 13 residues long.

V and J are TRBV10-3 and TRBJ2-2; a possible D gene is TRBD2 (6 bases). The CDR3 has 14 amino acids. Trimming removed 2 bases at V and 6 bases at J, with 10 bases between. Germline V gene lookup returns CDR1 ENHRY and CDR2 SYGVKD. This CDR3 reads CAISEPGGSGELFF. The CDR3 DNA sequence: TGTGCCATCAGTGAGCCCGGGGGTTCCGGGGAGCTGTTTTTT.

The chain links TRBV6-5 to TRBJ2-7; 8 bases map to TRBD1. This CDR3 is 14 amino acids long. CDR1 MNHEY and CDR2 SVGAGI come from the germline V gene. V shed 5 bases and J 4 bases; nucleotides not matched to a gene: 7. The CDR3 nucleotides are TGTGCCAGCAGTCCGACAGGGGCGGGATACGAGCAGTACTTC. This gives the protein CASSPTGAGYEQYF.

CDR3 coding DNA: TGTGCCAGCAGCTTGGTTGGCGGGAGTAGGAATTTCGGGGAGCTGTTTTTT. Translated, it gives CASSLVGGSRNFGELFF. V and J are TRBV5-4 and TRBJ2-2; TRBD2 agrees at 7 bases. The CDR3 extends over 17 amino acids. V lost 0 bases and J lost 7; bases outside the gene matches: 12. Germline CDR1 reads SGHNT; CDR2 reads YYREEE (reference sequence).

This clone has only one observation. V usage is TRBV7-9 and J usage is TRBJ2-2, with D possibly being TRBD1 (5 bases). The V end lost 6 bases, the J end lost 5 bases, and 10 bases lay between the germline ends. Germline CDR1 reads SEHNR; CDR2 reads FQNEAQ (reference sequence). The CDR3 is made up of 13 amino acids. The CDR3 spells CASSLQVTGELFF. Written as DNA, the CDR3 is TGTGCCAGCAGTTTACAGGTGACCGGGGAGCTGTTTTTT.

The chain links TRBV18 to TRBJ2-5; 15 bases fit TRBD2. Trimming cost V 2 bases and J 7 bases; bases outside gene matches: 8. The CDR3 spans 17 residues. CDR1 and CDR2 (germline): KGHSH, LQKENI. The DNA of the CDR3 is TGTGCCAGCTCACCAATGACCCGGACTAGCGGGAGGGCGACCCAGTACTTC. Its translation is CASSPMTRTSGRATQYF.